These 30 T cell receptor beta chains were sequenced from one sample in a study of radiotherapy plus CTLA-4 blockade in lung cancer. The assay was immunoSEQ multiplex PCR, and TCRdb's table has in-frame clones only and misses some. The sample has approximately 44,000 clones, around 77% seen once. Sequencing used peripheral blood, obtained from a patient treated with radiotherapy plus ipilimumab. The receptor source for this set is a human donor with non-small cell lung cancer who had stable disease on radiotherapy plus ipilimumab.

The chain combines TRBV11-2 with TRBJ1-4, with D perhaps matching TRBD1 (6 bases). CDR1 is SGHAT and CDR2 is FQNNGV in the germline V gene. This CDR3 is 15 amino acids long. The V and J ends lost 5 bases and 3 bases respectively, with 13 bases between them. This chain's CDR3 is CASSQQGWANEKLFF. The CDR3 DNA reads TGTGCCAGCAGCCAACAGGGTTGGGCTAATGAAAAACTGTTTTTT.

This clone has more than one count but fewer than ten. The V gene is TRBV19, the J gene TRBJ1-5; D perhaps matches TRBD1 (6 bases). V lost 5 bases to trimming and J lost 7 bases, with 15 bases between them. The CDR3 is made up of 14 amino acids. Germline V gene lookup returns CDR1 LNHDA and CDR2 SQIVND (reference sequence). The CDR3 spells CASSGYQGRQPQHF. CDR3 bases: TGTGCCAGTAGTGGCTACCAGGGGAGGCAGCCCCAGCATTTT.

The gene calls are TRBV6-4 and TRBJ2-6; 12 bases line up with TRBD1. The CDR3 totals 17 residues. Looked up from germline, CDR1 is MRHNA and CDR2 is SNTAGT. Germline trimming cut 6 bases from V and 2 bases from J; bases unmatched to any gene: 5. The CDR3 region is CASRPGQGATGANVLTF. In DNA, the CDR3 is TGTGCCAGCAGACCGGGACAGGGGGCCACTGGGGCCAACGTCCTGACTTTC.

This chain joins TRBV2 and TRBJ1-4; D ambiguous. This CDR3 contains 12 residues. The V and J ends lost 1 base and 8 bases respectively, with 5 bases between them. Germline assignment: CDR1 SNHLY and CDR2 FYNNEI. This CDR3 reads CASSEDWEKLFF. The DNA of the CDR3 is TGTGCCAGCAGTGAAGACTGGGAAAAACTGTTTTTT.

The chain joins TRBV11-2 to TRBJ2-4; D gene uncertain. V was clipped by 7 bases and J by 7 bases, with 17 bases between them. CDR1 SGHAT and CDR2 FQNNGV come from the germline V gene. The CDR3 sequence is 14 residues long. CDR3 coding DNA: TGTGCCAGCACCAAGGCGCGGAGTGAGAACATTCAGTACTTC. Amino acids: CASTKARSENIQYF.

The gene calls are TRBV7-6 and TRBJ2-7, with D possibly matching TRBD1 (5 bases). The CDR3 contains 13 residues. Germline values: CDR1 SGHVS, CDR2 FNYEAQ. Trimming cost V 4 bases and J 4 bases, with 11 bases left between them. The CDR3 sequence is CASSYEQGYEQYF. The CDR3 DNA reads as TGTGCCAGCAGCTATGAGCAGGGTTACGAGCAGTACTTC.

The V call is TRBV10-1, the J call TRBJ2-6; no reliable D call. This CDR3 is built from 16 residues. Germline CDR1 WNHNN, CDR2 SYGVQD (reference sequence). The V and J ends lost 4 bases and 1 base respectively, with 11 bases between them. The CDR3 spells CASSGVEGSGANVLTF. The CDR3 coding sequence is TGCGCCAGCAGTGGGGTGGAAGGATCTGGGGCCAACGTCCTGACTTTC.

The chain joins TRBV5-1 to TRBJ2-3, with 7 bases fitting TRBD2. Losses at the gene ends were 6 bases for V and 2 bases for J; bases not matched to a gene: 3. Germline assignment: CDR1 SGHRS and CDR2 YFSETQ. The CDR3 consists of 13 residues. DNA for the CDR3: TGCGCCAGCACTAGGGACTACACAGATACGCAGTATTTT. Protein product: CASTRDYTDTQYF.

This clone was found a few times. This chain uses TRBV28 with TRBJ1-2; perhaps TRBD1 as D (6 bases). Germline V gene data show CDR1 as MDHEN and CDR2 as SYDVKM. CDR3 size: 13 residues. V was clipped by 8 bases and J by 3 bases, with 13 bases between them. CDR3 residues: CASLKQGYYGYTF. CDR3 nucleotide sequence: TGTGCCAGCCTTAAACAGGGTTACTATGGCTACACCTTC.

The chain combines TRBV4-3 with TRBJ2-7; 8 nucleotides match TRBD1. Germline assignment: CDR1 LGHNA and CDR2 YSLEER. The CDR3 runs to 15 residues. The junction had 5 bases not matched to a gene; V was cut back by 2 bases and J by 2 bases. CDR3 nucleotides: TGCGCCAGCAGCCAATTCCGGGACAGGCCCTACGAGCAGTACTTC. Its translation: CASSQFRDRPYEQYF.

This clone has just one count. The chain links TRBV5-6 to TRBJ1-5, with D maybe TRBD1 (5 bases). This CDR3 comprises 15 residues. CDR1 and CDR2 (germline): SGHDT, YYEEEE. With 1 base removed from V and 7 bases from J, the gap between germline ends came to 15 bases. The CDR3, as DNA: TGTGCCAGCAGCTTGTGGGCAGGGTGGGACCAGCCCCAGCATTTT. This sequence encodes CASSLWAGWDQPQHF.

V is TRBV5-8 and J is TRBJ1-1, with D uncertain. The germline V gene has CDR1 SGHTS and CDR2 YDEGEE. The CDR3 contains 15 residues. The V gene lost 0 bases and the J gene lost 0 bases, with 9 bases spanning the gap. This CDR3 reads CASSLGTVMNTEAFF. CDR3 DNA: TGTGCCAGCAGCTTGGGGACTGTCATGAACACTGAAGCTTTCTTT.

DNA of the CDR3: TGTGCCAGCAGCCTGGATCTGACAGGGGTAGGCAAAAACATTCAGTACTTC. Translating gives CASSLDLTGVGKNIQYF. This chain links TRBV11-2 with TRBJ2-4; 8 bases map to TRBD1. In germline, CDR1 is SGHAT, CDR2 FQNNGV. The CDR3 extends over 17 amino acids. V trimming: 5 bases; J trimming: 3 bases; junction bases outside the gene matches: 12.

This sequence joins TRBV7-6 and TRBJ1-4; D unclear. Trimming stripped 3 bases from V and 8 bases from J, with 13 bases between. The germline CDR1 and CDR2 sequences are SGHVS and FNYEAQ. The CDR3 totals 14 residues. The DNA for the CDR3 is TGTGCCAGCAGCTTGAAGGGAGGAGGAGAAAAACTGTTTTTT. Translated: CASSLKGGGEKLFF.

This clone was counted a few times. One base separates it from a far larger clone, so it is likely a read error. The rearrangement uses TRBV4-2 and TRBJ2-3; no firm D call. The CDR3 is 14 amino acids. Germline V gene lookup returns CDR1 LGHNA and CDR2 YNFKEQ. V was cut by 0 bases and J by 2 bases, with 6 bases left in between. The CDR3 reads CASSQDQNTDTQYF. The CDR3 DNA follows: TGTGCCAGCAGCCAAGATCAAAACACAGATACGCAGTATTTT.

This rearrangement joins TRBV6-1 to TRBJ2-7; D possibly matches TRBD1 or TRBD2 (6 bases each). Germline CDR1 MNHNS, CDR2 SASEGT. The CDR3 is made up of 11 amino acids. V gave up 8 bases and J gave up 6 bases, with 11 bases separating them. The CDR3 DNA follows: TGTGCCAGCCCTAGGGGGGTCGAGCAGTACTTC. Amino acids: CASPRGVEQYF.

This clone showed up just once. This rearrangement joins TRBV2 to TRBJ2-3; D gene ambiguous. The CDR3 extends over 14 amino acids. Trimming took 8 bases from V and 0 from J, leaving 12 bases between them. Germline V gene data show CDR1 as SNHLY and CDR2 as FYNNEI. The CDR3: CASQEGRSTDTQYF. The CDR3, as DNA: TGTGCCAGCCAGGAAGGCAGAAGCACAGATACGCAGTATTTT. The entire variable domain, with the rest obtained from reference TRBV2 and TRBJ2-3, is as follows: EPEVTQTPSHQVTQMGQEVILRCVPISNHLYFYWYRQILGQKVEFLVSFYNNEISEKSEIFDDQFSVERPDGSNFTLKIRSTKLEDSAMYFCASQEGRSTDTQYFGPGTRLTVL.

The chain has TRBV5-1 and TRBJ1-1; D is undetermined. The CDR3 covers 14 residues. CDR1 SGHRS and CDR2 YFSETQ come from the germline V gene. V was shortened by 3 bases and J by 3 bases, with 12 bases between the two germline ends. CDR3 nucleotides: TGCGCCAGCAGCTCCAAAGTTGTCGACACTGAAGCTTTCTTT. The encoded protein is CASSSKVVDTEAFF.

There are a few counts of this clone. The rearrangement uses TRBV5-6 and TRBJ1-3; D might be TRBD1 (5 bases). The CDR3 length is 16 residues. The germline V gene encodes CDR1 SGHDT and CDR2 YYEEEE. Trimming pared 3 bases from V and 4 bases from J, leaving 17 bases between. The CDR3 DNA sequence: TGTGCCAGCAGCTCCCGCGGACAACTTAGGGGAAACACCATATATTTT. Translating gives CASSSRGQLRGNTIYF.

This rearrangement joins TRBV5-1 to TRBJ1-1; D not certain. The CDR3 contains 11 residues. Deletions cut 5 bases from V and 5 bases from J, with 7 bases between. Germline CDR1 and CDR2: SGHRS and YFSETQ. The CDR3 protein is CASSRETEAFF. CDR3 bases: TGCGCCAGCAGTAGGGAAACTGAAGCTTTCTTT.

The V and J genes are TRBV10-3 and TRBJ1-5; the D is unclear. V shed 2 bases and J shed 3 bases, with 14 bases lying between them. CDR1 and CDR2 from the germline V gene are ENHRY and SYGVKD. The CDR3 spans 16 residues. As DNA, the CDR3 is TGTGCCATCAGTGAGAGTGGGTTTGTAGCCAATCAGCCCCAGCATTTT. It codes for CAISESGFVANQPQHF.

This clone showed up just a few times. The chain has TRBV6-1 and TRBJ2-7; D is possibly TRBD1 (6 bases). The CDR3 runs to 14 residues. The germline V and J ends were trimmed by 6 bases and 7 bases, with 19 bases remaining between them. In germline, CDR1 is MNHNS, CDR2 SASEGT. The CDR3 region has the DNA TGTGCCAGCAGAAGGGACATCAGGAGTTCGGAGCAGTACGTC. This sequence encodes CASRRDIRSSEQYV.

This rearrangement joins TRBV29-1 to TRBJ2-3, with 8 bases fitting TRBD1. The CDR3 has 13 residues. The J segment lost 6 bases and the V segment lost 3 bases, leaving 5 bases of the junction unmatched. CDR1 and CDR2 (germline): SQVTM, ANQGSEA. The CDR3 region has the DNA TGCAGCGTTGACCCAGGGGGCAAGGATACGCAGTATTTT. Encoded protein: CSVDPGGKDTQYF.

The chain recombines TRBV10-3 with TRBJ2-5; 8 bases fit TRBD1. The CDR3 is made up of 17 amino acids. Trimming took 6 bases from V and 2 from J; bases not matched to a gene: 14. The germline V gene encodes CDR1 ENHRY and CDR2 SYGVKD. The CDR3 protein is CAISPSGRDRLQETQYF. The CDR3 DNA follows: TGTGCCATCAGCCCGTCGGGAAGGGACAGGTTACAAGAGACCCAGTACTTC.

Regarding this clone: This specimen includes other DNA sequences encoding the same CDR3. The J gene is TRBJ1-2, the V gene TRBV4-1; D gene uncertain. The V end lost 1 base, the J end lost 10 bases, and 13 bases lay between the germline ends. Germline V gene sequence: CDR1 MGHRA, CDR2 YSYEKL. The CDR3 covers 13 residues. The CDR3 nucleotides are TGCGCCAGCAGCCAAGGGCAGGAGGGTGACTACACCTTC. This translates into CASSQGQEGDYTF.

This clone was observed a single time. An end of the junction differs from the germline gene, which may be a read error. This chain uses TRBV20-1 with TRBJ2-3; D is perhaps TRBD1 (5 bases). The CDR3 length is 11 residues. CDR1 and CDR2 from the germline V gene are DFQATT and SNEGSKA (reference sequence). The CDR3 DNA reads as TGCAGTCCTAGGGGTGGAGATACGCAGTATTTT. Its translation: CSPRGGDTQYF.

The chain has TRBV10-1 and TRBJ2-7, with TRBD2 identical over 8 bases. The CDR3 extends over 12 amino acids. V was pared by 9 bases and J by 3 bases, with 4 bases of the junction left unmatched. Germline V CDR1 and CDR2: WNHNN, SYGVQD (reference sequence). DNA for the CDR3: TGCGCCAGTGCGGGAGGAGACTACGAGCAGTACTTC. Amino acid sequence: CASAGGDYEQYF.

The genes are TRBV2 and TRBJ1-3, with unresolved D. Germline CDR1 SNHLY, CDR2 FYNNEI. The V end was cut by 3 bases, the J end by 4 bases, with 1 base between. There are 11 residues in the CDR3. CDR3 sequence: CASSEGNTIYF. DNA of the CDR3: TGTGCCAGCAGTGAGGGAAACACCATATATTTT.

The chain links TRBV19 to TRBJ2-2, with TRBD2 identical over 10 bases. CDR3 length: 16 amino acids. The V and J ends lost 7 bases and 5 bases, in that order; junction bases with no gene match: 10. CDR1 is LNHDA and CDR2 is SQIVND in the germline V gene (reference sequence). The CDR3 reads CASTLYTSGVTGELFF. The CDR3 DNA follows: TGTGCCAGTACCCTCTATACTAGCGGGGTAACCGGGGAGCTGTTTTTT.

This clone was detected once. This chain's CDR3 is CASSFPGVGPNTTDTQYF. The CDR3 bases are TGTGCCAGCAGTTTTCCCGGGGTTGGACCGAACACCACAGATACGCAGTATTTT. The chain is built from TRBV28 and TRBJ2-3; TRBD2 might be the D (5 bases). Trimming pared 3 bases from V and 2 bases from J, leaving 21 bases between. The germline V gene has CDR1 MDHEN and CDR2 SYDVKM. This CDR3 contains 18 residues.